This TCR beta chain was sequenced during a study of regulatory T cells in long-lasting Graves disease (dated by TCRdb to the early 2020s). General notes on the study: Patients with newly diagnosed Graves' disease had been on antithyroid drugs for under 3 months. A total of roughly 35 samples underwent TCR sequencing: around 13 from persistent and about 20 from newly diagnosed Graves' disease patients. Patients with persistent Graves' disease were compared with patients with newly diagnosed Graves' disease using TCR sequencing and RNA sequencing of peripheral blood. The study was registered as a clinical trial and conducted in China.

Libraries were constructed by multiplex PCR. The reads were generated on an Illumina HiSeq 4000. CDR3 regions were amplified by Arm-PCR with iRepertoire HTBI primers to construct TCR beta libraries. Before sequencing, the PCR products went through gel purification. The source study handled its data this way. A total of fewer than 65 TRBV and some 13 TRBJ segments were identified across samples and were used for gene usage analysis of CDR3 amino acid clonotypes. COPE and FqMerger were used to merge filtered high-quality paired reads into contigs. BLAST was used to align contigs to the IMGT TRBV, TRBD and TRBJ reference genes, and CDR3 was defined following IMGT. Clonotypes above 0.1% frequency were classified as highly expanded clones. Repertoire diversity was measured by Shannon entropy, and V-J evenness by the Gini coefficient. Clonotypes shared by more than one individual were considered public. TCRdb reprocessing: public reads trimmed at Q25 with fastp, clones called with MiXCR, in-frame beta chains kept. Entries are consolidated by CDR3 protein sequence, retaining the most common genes and DNA. The V and J calls were not made by the authors but by TCRdb's processing. The sample table records more than 300,000 distinct CDR3 sequences; 15% to 20% of these occur just once. Together, the top ten hold just over 20% of the sample.

This clonotype appeared many times. Its antigen remains unidentified. No much larger clone is present one base from it, and per-base qualities are unavailable. V lost 6 bases and J lost 5 bases; the stretch between them is 19 bases long. From the cysteine up to the phenylalanine, the CDR3 has a length of 15 residues. The only DNA kept is the CDR3, 45 bases in frame from the first base. From the germline V gene, CDR1 is MDHEN and CDR2 is SYDVKM. Taken with the paper, the label for time point translates to: newly diagnosed GD, antithyroid drugs for less than 3 months. For both TCR sequencing and RNA sequencing, RNA was extracted from PBMCs in TRIzol. The diagnosis of Graves' disease followed American Thyroid Association guidelines. Recruitment of patients was carried out at an endocrinology department in Xi'an, China. Each patient gave roughly 10 milliliters of peripheral blood, collected in an EDTA anticoagulant tube. PBMCs were isolated by Ficoll Paque Plus density gradient separation without further T cell sorting. An Agilent 2100 Bioanalyzer and agarose gel were used to check RNA quality, while a NanoDrop 2000 measured RNA concentration.

General conclusions and limits of the study: Persistent disease showed preferential use of TRBV28, TRBJ1-2 and TRBJ2-5, whereas newly diagnosed disease favored TRBV20-1 and TRBJ2-1. Lower TCR Shannon entropy and fewer highly expanded clones were observed in persistent Graves' disease patients than in newly diagnosed patients, which suggested clonal expansion. The small sample size was acknowledged by the authors as a limitation that may reduce accuracy. Sequencing and analysis were limited to the TCR beta chain. Persistent patients shared more public clonotypes among themselves (under 3,000) than newly diagnosed patients did (roughly 910). Peripheral blood alone was examined, since thyroid tissue, which constituted the primary lesion, could not be accessed.

Another study also made use of these data, one on T cells in Graves' hyperthyroidism and ophthalmopathy. Looking at the second paper: Graves' hyperthyroidism was defined as stable when no progression to ophthalmopathy occurred over 18 months of follow-up. Hyperthyroidism patients were aged 18 to 65 years and newly diagnosed, with disease duration of less than 2 months. Patients with uncontrolled infections, other autoimmune diseases, pregnancy or lactation were excluded. Clinical symptoms, serum thyroxine and TRAb, thyroid ultrasound, and orbital computed tomography formed the basis for the diagnoses. For the first round of RT-PCR on the TCR CDR3, the HTBI primer set was used together with the Qiagen OneStep RT-PCR kit. Blood samples also contained most of the expanded thyroid clonotypes (frequency above 0.001), which suggests that blood repertoires may reflect thyroid immune responses. A model built on a 13 V-J signature distinguished ophthalmopathy from stable hyperthyroidism, reaching 85% to 90% sensitivity and around 81% specificity in cross-validation and 80%/75% in testing. In validation, the model predicted progression to ophthalmopathy with approximately 70% sensitivity and around 72% specificity, a median of 6.5 months before onset. To identify distinguishing TCR V-J signatures, a discovery cohort of about 100 patients was used, comprising roughly 45 with Graves' ophthalmopathy and under 60 with stable Graves' hyperthyroidism. Prospective prediction of ophthalmopathy was tested in an independent validation cohort of 18 hyperthyroidism patients and roughly 16 patients who later progressed to ophthalmopathy. For training and testing, the approximately 92 patients in the discovery cohort were randomly divided in a 7:3 ratio. In addition, the study compared T-cell repertoires in thyroid tissue and in blood from roughly six Graves' hyperthyroidism patients. After sampling, hyperthyroidism patients received methimazole starting at 30 mg daily, and ophthalmopathy patients received high-dose intravenous methylprednisolone. Libraries were constructed in a second round of multiplex PCR, after which size selection and purification were performed. The libraries were sequenced on an Illumina HiSeq2000 using paired-end 100 bp reads. SOAPnuke was used to process the raw data, throwing out any read that contained adapters or uncalled bases, had a mean Phred below 15, or lacked an exact constant-primer or identifier match. COPE v1.2.5 was used to merge high-quality paired reads, and clonotypes were defined as unique nucleotide sequences. Clonotypes were aligned to IMGT TRBV, TRBD and TRBJ reference segments using MiTCR v1.1. The analysis was restricted to V-J combinations with a frequency above 0.0001, which together covered 99% to 99.2% of the repertoires. A TCS score was defined as the ratio of F50 (clonal expansion) to E x V (chaos), with BLOSUM62-based TCRdist applied between CDR3 peptides within each V-J. Welch's t-statistics and random forest reduced fewer than 550 V-J features to about 13, which were used in a naive Bayes classifier (R e1071). No statistical method was used to set the sample size in advance, and investigators knew the group allocation. According to the paper, TCR Vbeta CDR3 sequencing was carried out on more than 120 peripheral blood samples, which came from 40 to 45 ophthalmopathy, 75 to 80 hyperthyroidism and roughly 17 progressor patients.

The TCR was taken from a young woman with Graves disease. Donor details come from another sample of the same person, matched by shared clones. The input for sequencing was peripheral blood mononuclear cells (PBMCs), taken at new diagnosis, from a patient treated with antithyroid drugs. This chain joins TRBV28 to TRBJ2-5; TRBD1 is a weak D gene call, 6 bases matching. The sequenced DNA: TGTGCCAGCAGATCCCCCAGTCAGGGGATTGAGACCCAGTACTTC. The encoded protein is CASRSPSQGIETQYF.